This T cell receptor (beta chain) was observed in a study of regulatory T cells in long-lasting Graves disease. The V end lost 4 bases, the J end lost 4 bases, and 8 bases lay between the germline ends. The CDR3 runs 13 residues. The germline V gene encodes CDR1 MNHEY and CDR2 SVGAGI. Regarding time point: newly diagnosed GD, antithyroid drugs for less than 3 months. The TCR library used RNA extracted from PBMCs. With iRepertoire HTBI primers and Arm-PCR of CDR3 regions, TCR beta libraries were built. TCRdb re-derived calls from the multiplex PCR reads in MiXCR, one entry per CDR3 protein. The table shows roughly 420,000 distinct CDR3 sequences, with about 17% occurring only once. This same sample was also taken into another study, of T cells in Graves' hyperthyroidism and ophthalmopathy. This second report adds: Diagnostic assessment was based on clinical symptoms, serum thyroxine and TRAb, thyroid ultrasound and orbital computed tomography.

Sample: peripheral blood mononuclear cells (PBMCs), taken at new diagnosis, from a patient treated with antithyroid drugs. The chain links TRBV6-5 to TRBJ1-3; the D is unclear. The receptor was isolated from a woman aged 18-29 years with Graves disease. The CDR3 sequence: CASSSIGGNTIYF. CDR3 sequence (DNA): TGTGCCAGCAGTTCCATAGGAGGAAACACCATATATTTT.